One and the same sample provided the 4 T cell receptor beta chains below, sequenced in a study of shared clonotypes between healthy human individuals. Repertoires were generated with immunoSEQ multiplex PCR, while TCRdb's copy carries only in-frame clones and drops some. Of 170,000 or so clones listed, around 63% are singletons. The sample consisted of memory CD4+ T cells sorted from blood. As to subset: CD45RA-negative fraction. The receptors come from a man aged 25 to 45 in good health.

In its sample, this clone was seen a few times. The genes are TRBV2 and TRBJ2-3; D ambiguous. The CDR3 is 11 residues long. Germline V CDR1 and CDR2: SNHLY, FYNNEI. The V end lost 5 bases, the J end lost 4 bases, and 4 bases lay between the germline ends. The CDR3 region is CASSYADTQYF. The DNA for the CDR3 is TGTGCCAGCAGTTATGCAGATACGCAGTATTTT.

The chain couples TRBV7-2 to TRBJ2-7; 13 bases match TRBD2. Germline loops: CDR1 SGHTA, CDR2 FQGNSA. V lost 0 bases, J lost 3 bases, and 2 bases stayed unmatched. The CDR3 contains 16 residues. This CDR3 is CASSLAGTSGDYEQYF. The CDR3, as DNA: TGTGCCAGCAGCTTAGCTGGGACTAGCGGGGACTACGAGCAGTACTTC.

This clone appeared a single time. The V and J genes are TRBV21-1 and TRBJ2-5; the table's D call, TRBD1, has no DNA check behind it. TRBV21-1 is shown as a pseudogene. The CDR3 consists of 14 residues. CDR3 bases: TGTGCCAGCAGCAAAGGAACAGGGGAGGAGACCCAGTACTTC. It specifies CASSKGTGEETQYF.

A remark on this clone: Other nucleotide sequences from this sample produce the same CDR3. The CDR3 DNA reads TGTGCCAGCAGCTTGCAAGGCAATGAGCAGTTCTTC. Protein product: CASSLQGNEQFF. The rearrangement links TRBV5-5 to TRBJ2-1; D is uncertain. CDR1 and CDR2 (germline): SGHKS, YYEKEE (reference sequence). The CDR3 is 12 amino acids. V was trimmed by 1 base and J by 6 bases, leaving 5 bases between them.